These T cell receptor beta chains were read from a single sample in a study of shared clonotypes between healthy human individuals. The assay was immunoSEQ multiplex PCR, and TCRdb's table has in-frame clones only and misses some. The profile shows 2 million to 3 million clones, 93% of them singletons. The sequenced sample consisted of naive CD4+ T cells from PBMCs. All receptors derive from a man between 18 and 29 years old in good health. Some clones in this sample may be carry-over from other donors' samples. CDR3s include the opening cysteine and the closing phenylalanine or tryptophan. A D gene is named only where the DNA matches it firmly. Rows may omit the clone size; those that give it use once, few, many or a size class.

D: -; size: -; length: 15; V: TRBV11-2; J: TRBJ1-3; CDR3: CASSKPGGNRNTIYF; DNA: TGTGCCAGCAGCAAACCGGGGGGGAATAGAAACACCATATATTTT
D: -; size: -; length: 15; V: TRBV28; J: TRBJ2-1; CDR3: CASSPGQSVYNEQFF; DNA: TGTGCCAGCAGTCCCGGACAGTCTGTCTACAATGAGCAGTTCTTC
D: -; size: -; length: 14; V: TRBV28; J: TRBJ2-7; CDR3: CASSLYRGAREQYF; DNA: TGTGCCAGCAGTTTGTATAGGGGCGCCCGCGAGCAGTACTTC
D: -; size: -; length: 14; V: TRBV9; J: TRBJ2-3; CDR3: CASSPWVGTDTQYF; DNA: TGTGCCAGCAGCCCATGGGTCGGGACAGATACGCAGTATTTT
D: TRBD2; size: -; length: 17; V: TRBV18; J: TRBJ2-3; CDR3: CASFPGLAGVEPDTQYF; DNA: TGTGCCAGCTTCCCGGGACTAGCGGGAGTCGAGCCAGATACGCAGTATTTT
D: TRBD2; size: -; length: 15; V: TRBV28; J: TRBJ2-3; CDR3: CASSTPGLAADTQYF; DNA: TGTGCCAGCAGTACCCCGGGACTAGCGGCCGATACGCAGTATTTT
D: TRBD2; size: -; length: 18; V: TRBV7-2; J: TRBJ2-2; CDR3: CASSSPPGTSGRAGELFF; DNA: TGTGCCAGCAGCTCCCCGCCCGGGACTAGCGGGAGGGCCGGGGAGCTGTTTTTT
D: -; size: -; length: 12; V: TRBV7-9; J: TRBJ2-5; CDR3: CASSALGETQYF; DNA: TGTGCCAGCAGCGCCCTGGGAGAGACCCAGTACTTC
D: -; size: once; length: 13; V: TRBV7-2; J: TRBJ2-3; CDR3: CASSSESTDTQYF; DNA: TGTGCCAGCAGCTCTGAGTCCACAGATACGCAGTATTTT
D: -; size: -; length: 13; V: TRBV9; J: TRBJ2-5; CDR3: CASSARVGETQYF; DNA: TGTGCCAGCAGCGCAAGGGTGGGAGAGACCCAGTACTTC
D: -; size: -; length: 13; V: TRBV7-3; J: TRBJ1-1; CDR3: CASSLNYDTEAFF; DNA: TGTGCCAGCAGCTTAAACTATGACACTGAAGCTTTCTTT
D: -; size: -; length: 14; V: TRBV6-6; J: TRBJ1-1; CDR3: CASSLTGANTEAFF; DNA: TGTGCCAGCAGTTTGACCGGGGCCAACACTGAAGCTTTCTTT
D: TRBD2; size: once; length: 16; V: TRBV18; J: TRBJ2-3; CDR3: CASSPGLAGGRDTQYF; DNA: TGTGCCAGCTCACCAGGATTGGCGGGAGGTCGGGATACGCAGTATTTT
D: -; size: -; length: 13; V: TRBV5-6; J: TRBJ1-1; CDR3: CASTLLSGTEAFF; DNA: TGTGCCAGCACCCTGCTCTCTGGCACTGAAGCTTTCTTT
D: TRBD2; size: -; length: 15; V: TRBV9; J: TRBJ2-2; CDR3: CASSVGGSNTGELFF; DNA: TGTGCCAGCAGCGTAGGCGGGAGTAACACCGGGGAGCTGTTTTTT
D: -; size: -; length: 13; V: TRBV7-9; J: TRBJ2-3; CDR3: CASNFGGPDTQYF; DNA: TGTGCCAGCAACTTCGGAGGGCCAGATACGCAGTATTTT
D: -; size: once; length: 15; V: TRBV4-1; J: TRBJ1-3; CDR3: CASSQGPGVGNTIYF; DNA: TGCGCCAGCAGCCAAGGGCCGGGGGTTGGAAACACCATATATTTT